The source of this T cell receptor (beta chain) is a study of blood T cell repertoires in COVID-19. Clones were read by immunoSEQ multiplex PCR, and TCRdb kept only the in-frame ones, dropping some. The sample lists hundreds of thousands of clones, 86% seen once, with about 1.5% in the top ten. This TCR derives from a woman aged 30 to 39 with active or convalescent COVID-19. Material: peripheral blood.

The CDR3 DNA follows: TGTGCCAGCAGCCCCATGACTAGCGGGATAAGGGGGGCCGGGGAGCTGTTTTTT. Translating it yields CASSPMTSGIRGAGELFF. The genes are TRBV3-1 (or the pseudogene TRBV3-2) and TRBJ2-2, with 11 positions matching TRBD2. Germline V CDR1 and CDR2: LGHDT, YNNKEL (reference sequence). The V gene end was trimmed by 4 bases and the J gene end by 6 bases; junction bases not matched to a gene: 13. This CDR3 is 18 amino acids long.